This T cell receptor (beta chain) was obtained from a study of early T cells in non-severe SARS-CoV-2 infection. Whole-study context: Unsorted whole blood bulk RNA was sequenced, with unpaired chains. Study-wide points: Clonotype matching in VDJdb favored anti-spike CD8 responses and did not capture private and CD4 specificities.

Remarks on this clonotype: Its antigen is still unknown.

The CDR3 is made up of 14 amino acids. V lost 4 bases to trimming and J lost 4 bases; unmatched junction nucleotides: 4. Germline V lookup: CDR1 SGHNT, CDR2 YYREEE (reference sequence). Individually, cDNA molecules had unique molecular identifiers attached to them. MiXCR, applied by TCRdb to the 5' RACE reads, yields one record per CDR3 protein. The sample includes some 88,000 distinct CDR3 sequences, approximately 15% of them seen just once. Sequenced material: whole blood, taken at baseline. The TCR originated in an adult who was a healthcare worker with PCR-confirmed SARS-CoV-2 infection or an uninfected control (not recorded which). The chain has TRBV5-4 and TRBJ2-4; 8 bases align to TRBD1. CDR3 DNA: TGTGCCAGCAGCAGGACAGGGAGAAAAAACATTCAGTACTTC. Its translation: CASSRTGRKNIQYF.